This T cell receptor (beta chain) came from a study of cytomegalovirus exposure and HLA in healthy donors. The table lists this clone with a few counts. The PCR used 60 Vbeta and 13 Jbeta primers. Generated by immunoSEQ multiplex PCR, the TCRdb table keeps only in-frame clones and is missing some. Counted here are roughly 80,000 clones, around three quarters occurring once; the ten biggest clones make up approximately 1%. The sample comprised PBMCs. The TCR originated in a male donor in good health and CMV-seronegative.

CDR3 in DNA: TGTGCCAGCAGTCCCCGAGGACAGGGGACTGAAGCTTTCTTT. Translated: CASSPRGQGTEAFF. The rearrangement links TRBV6-1 to TRBJ1-1; 9 bases fit TRBD1. The V gene end was trimmed by 5 bases and the J gene end by 5 bases; junction bases not matched to a gene: 6. The CDR3 length is 14 residues. Per the germline V gene, CDR1 is MNHNS and CDR2 is SASEGT.